This is a list of T cell receptor beta chains from one sample in a study of OX40 agonist ivuxolimab in advanced cancers. Sequenced by immunoSEQ multiplex PCR; TCRdb stores in-frame clones only, minus some. The repertoire holds tens of thousands of clones, with 85% to 90% as singletons. The material sequenced was CD4+ or CD8+ T cells sorted from blood, taken in a trial of the OX40 agonist ivuxolimab. The receptors were gathered from an adult with an advanced solid tumor such as melanoma, head and neck, liver or kidney cancer. The CDR3 runs from the conserved cysteine through the conserved F or W. Each record gives: J gene, clone size, D gene, V gene, CDR3 length, CDR3 protein, CDR3 DNA. A D gene is named only where the DNA matches it firmly. The size entry is marked missing in some rows and otherwise reads once, few, many or a size class.

TRBJ1-3	-	-	TRBV27	13	CASSPLGRNTIYF	TGTGCCAGCAGCCCCCTGGGCAGAAACACCATATATTTT
TRBJ1-2	-	-	TRBV7-9	14	CASSELGSSYGYTF	TGTGCCAGCAGCGAGTTAGGCTCAAGCTATGGCTACACCTTC
TRBJ2-3	once	-	TRBV7-8	13	CASSFTETDTQYF	TGTGCCAGCAGCTTTACAGAAACAGATACGCAGTATTTT
TRBJ2-6	-	TRBD1	TRBV4-1	19	CASSQDLTGGAIGANVLTF	TGCGCCAGCAGCCAAGATCTTACAGGGGGCGCAATTGGGGCCAACGTCCTGACTTTC
TRBJ2-1	-	-	TRBV4-2	12	CASSQVGSEQFF	TGTGCCAGCAGCCAAGTGGGGAGTGAGCAGTTCTTC
TRBJ1-6	-	-	TRBV5-4	14	CASSLIEGNSPLHF	TGTGCCAGCAGCTTGATCGAGGGAAATTCACCCCTCCACTTT
TRBJ1-3	-	-	TRBV19	16	CASSIYGRSGGNTIYF	TGTGCCAGTAGTATATACGGGCGAAGTGGTGGAAACACCATATATTTT
TRBJ2-1	once	TRBD1	TRBV18	15	CASSLLPGQNNEQFF	TGTGCCAGCTCACTATTGCCGGGACAGAACAATGAGCAGTTCTTC
TRBJ1-1	-	TRBD1	TRBV5-6	15	CASSFLDRRYQEAFF	TGTGCCAGCAGCTTTTTGGACAGGAGATACCAAGAAGCTTTCTTT
TRBJ2-3	-	TRBD2	TRBV7-2	15	CASSGSGASTDTQYF	TGTGCCAGCAGCGGTAGCGGGGCCAGCACAGATACGCAGTATTTT
TRBJ2-2	-	-	TRBV7-3	15	CASSRDGTNTGELFF	TGTGCCAGCAGCCGGGACGGAACGAACACCGGGGAGCTGTTTTTT
TRBJ2-1	-	-	TRBV18	15	CASSPGQSSYNEQFF	TGTGCCAGCTCACCCGGACAGAGCTCCTACAATGAGCAGTTCTTC
TRBJ1-5	-	-	TRBV27	13	CASSLNQGQPQHF	TGTGCCAGCAGTTTAAATCAAGGTCAGCCCCAGCATTTT
TRBJ1-2	-	-	TRBV4-1	13	CASNERGPYGYTF	TGCGCCAGCAACGAGCGGGGGCCCTATGGCTACACCTTC
TRBJ1-4	-	-	TRBV9	14	CASSVGAWDEKLFF	TGTGCCAGCAGCGTAGGAGCGTGGGATGAAAAACTGTTTTTT
TRBJ1-4	-	TRBD1	TRBV5-4	14	CASSFQGAAEKLFF	TGTGCCAGCAGCTTTCAGGGGGCAGCGGAAAAACTGTTTTTT
TRBJ2-3	-	-	TRBV7-8	14	CASSLVPGTDTQYF	TGTGCCAGCAGTCTTGTACCGGGCACAGATACGCAGTATTTT
TRBJ1-1	once	-	TRBV11-2	13	CASSLDKGPEAFF	TGTGCCAGCAGCTTAGATAAGGGCCCAGAAGCTTTCTTT
TRBJ2-4	-	-	TRBV7-2	16	CASSLEPGLGVNIQYF	TGTGCCAGCAGCTTAGAACCGGGACTCGGGGTGAACATTCAGTACTTC
TRBJ1-1	-	-	TRBV4-3	15	CASSQGGGLGTEAFF	TGCGCCAGCAGCCAAGGGGGGGGGCTAGGCACTGAAGCTTTCTTT
TRBJ1-3	-	TRBD1	TRBV7-9	18	CASSLGSLTGTSGNTIYF	TGTGCCAGCAGCTTAGGTAGTCTGACAGGGACCTCTGGAAACACCATATATTTT
TRBJ1-6	-	-	TRBV11-2	13	CASSGTPDSPLHF	TGTGCCAGCAGCGGGACACCGGATTCACCCCTCCACTTT
TRBJ1-4	-	TRBD1	TRBV7-3	15	CASSLTGGLNEKLFF	TGTGCCAGCAGCCTTACAGGGGGACTCAATGAAAAACTGTTTTTT
TRBJ2-7	-	TRBD2	TRBV4-2	15	CASSQHSGQSYEQYF	TGTGCCAGCAGCCAACATAGCGGGCAATCCTACGAGCAGTACTTC
TRBJ1-5	-	TRBD1	TRBV5-6	14	CASSSGQGSQPQHF	TGTGCCAGCAGCTCGGGACAGGGCAGTCAGCCCCAGCATTTT
TRBJ2-2	few	TRBD2	TRBV19	14	CAAASGEEVGELFF	TGTGCCGCCGCTAGCGGGGAGGAGGTGGGGGAGCTGTTTTTT
TRBJ1-1	-	-	TRBV6-5	12	CASGRVNTEAFF	TGTGCCAGCGGGCGAGTGAACACTGAAGCTTTCTTT
TRBJ2-1	-	TRBD1	TRBV5-1	15	CASRDTGGAYNEQFF	TGCGCCAGCAGGGACACAGGGGGCGCTTACAATGAGCAGTTCTTC
TRBJ1-2	-	-	TRBV6-5	13	CASSYTGGYGYTF	TGTGCCAGCAGTTACACCGGGGGCTATGGCTACACCTTC